This is a list of T cell receptor beta chains from one sample in a study of cytomegalovirus exposure and HLA in healthy donors. The assay was immunoSEQ multiplex PCR, and TCRdb's table has in-frame clones only and misses some. The table shows fewer than 200,000 clones, with 75% to 85% occurring only once. Material for sequencing was PBMCs. The source is a male donor in good health and CMV-seropositive. Both conserved end residues are part of each CDR3. Fields, in order: clone size, D gene, J gene, V gene, CDR3 protein, CDR3 DNA. The D gene is left open where the match is weak. Size is stated for part of the rows, as once, few or many counts, or as a class when the clone is expanded.

-,-,TRBJ1-1,TRBV29-1,CSARKGDTEAFF,TGCAGCGCCCGAAAGGGGGACACTGAAGCTTTCTTT
-,-,TRBJ2-3,TRBV4-2,CASSQGRALTDTQYF,TGTGCCAGCAGCCAAGGGAGGGCCCTAACAGATACGCAGTATTTT
-,TRBD1,TRBJ1-5,TRBV6-5,CASIRDRAYNQPQHF,TGTGCCAGCATTAGGGACAGGGCCTACAATCAGCCCCAGCATTTT
-,TRBD1,TRBJ2-7,TRBV5-1,CASGQGLSYEQYF,TGCGCCAGCGGACAGGGGCTTTCCTACGAGCAGTACTTC
-,-,TRBJ1-2,TRBV7-9,CASSLGGARYGYTF,TGTGCCAGCAGCTTGGGAGGAGCTCGTTATGGCTACACCTTC
-,TRBD1,TRBJ2-1,TRBV5-1,CASSMDRGSYNEQFF,TGCGCCAGCAGCATGGACAGGGGGTCCTACAATGAGCAGTTCTTC
-,TRBD2,TRBJ2-3,TRBV11-2,CASSSGLAGADTQYF,TGTGCCAGCAGCTCCGGACTAGCGGGGGCAGATACGCAGTATTTT
few,-,TRBJ2-2,TRBV6-1,CASSEALSELFF,TGTGCCAGCAGTGAAGCCCTCTCGGAGCTGTTTTTT
-,-,TRBJ2-7,TRBV2,CASSENPLSSEQYF,TGTGCCAGCAGTGAAAACCCTTTGTCATCCGAGCAATACTTC
-,-,TRBJ2-7,TRBV11-2,CASSFSTGDSYEQYF,TGTGCCAGCAGCTTCTCGACCGGGGACTCCTACGAGCAGTACTTC
-,-,TRBJ2-2,TRBV19,CASSIPRGELFF,TGTGCCAGTAGTATACCCCGCGGGGAGCTGTTTTTT
few,-,TRBJ2-7,TRBV28,CASSLAEREQYF,TGTGCCAGCAGTTTAGCCGAACGGGAGCAGTACTTC
-,TRBD1,TRBJ1-5,TRBV4-1,CASSPAGTGLGNQPQHF,TGCGCCAGCAGCCCAGCCGGGACAGGGTTGGGCAATCAGCCCCAGCATTTT
-,-,TRBJ1-6,TRBV5-4,CASSLGRTENSPLHF,TGTGCCAGCAGCTTGGGGAGGACAGAAAATTCACCCCTCCACTTT
-,-,TRBJ1-1,TRBV5-8,CASSSWTEDTEAFF,TGTGCCAGCAGCTCCTGGACAGAGGACACTGAAGCTTTCTTT
-,-,TRBJ2-7,TRBV11-1,CASSLARFSYEQYF,TGTGCCAGCAGCTTAGCGCGGTTCTCCTACGAGCAGTACTTC
-,-,TRBJ2-1,TRBV27,CASSFAGQHEQFF,TGTGCCAGCAGTTTCGCAGGGCAGCATGAGCAGTTCTTC
-,-,TRBJ1-5,TRBV29-1,CSVGGFGQPQHF,TGCAGCGTGGGGGGATTTGGGCAGCCCCAGCATTTT
few,TRBD1,TRBJ1-1,TRBV6-6,CASKTGANTEAFF,TGTGCCAGCAAAACAGGGGCGAACACTGAAGCTTTCTTT
-,-,TRBJ1-4,TRBV4-1,CASSPTYRANEKLFF,TGCGCCAGCAGCCCTACCTACCGGGCTAATGAAAAACTGTTTTTT
-,-,TRBJ2-2,TRBV6-1,CASSEFYNTGELFF,TGTGCCAGCAGTGAATTCTACAACACCGGGGAGCTGTTTTTT
-,-,TRBJ2-7,TRBV2,CASLTATGTGVRESYEQYF,TGTGCCAGCCTTACTGCGACAGGGACGGGGGTAAGGGAGTCCTACGAGCAGTACTTC
few,TRBD1,TRBJ2-3,TRBV5-1,CASREGQGSTDTQYF,TGCGCCAGCAGAGAAGGACAGGGAAGTACAGATACGCAGTATTTT
-,TRBD2,TRBJ2-1,TRBV6-1,CASTQRGPYNEQFF,TGTGCCAGCACCCAGCGGGGGCCTTACAATGAGCAGTTCTTC
once,TRBD2,TRBJ2-1,TRBV10-2,CASSAWGQRGVVEQFF,TGCGCCAGCAGTGCTTGGGGTCAGCGGGGGGTCGTTGAGCAGTTCTTC
-,TRBD2,TRBJ2-2,TRBV4-1,CASSLAGGGTGELFF,TGCGCCAGCAGCCTGGCGGGGGGCGGGACCGGGGAGCTGTTTTTT
-,-,TRBJ2-1,TRBV11-2,CASSPYGGSNEQFF,TGTGCCAGCAGCCCCTATGGGGGCAGCAATGAGCAGTTCTTC
-,-,TRBJ2-6,TRBV6-5,CASSWGRGANVLTF,TGTGCCAGCAGTTGGGGGCGTGGGGCCAACGTCCTGACTTTC
-,-,TRBJ2-7,TRBV7-9,CASSWRATGEQYF,TGTGCCAGCAGCTGGCGGGCCACGGGGGAGCAGTACTTC
-,-,TRBJ1-4,TRBV11-1,CASSFRVGGEKLFF,TGTGCCAGCAGCTTCCGGGTCGGAGGCGAAAAACTGTTTTTT
-,TRBD1,TRBJ1-2,TRBV19,CATRDRGFYGYTF,TGTGCCACCCGGGACAGGGGATTCTATGGCTACACCTTC
-,TRBD1,TRBJ1-2,TRBV20-1,CSAGTGEGYTF,TGCAGTGCCGGGACAGGGGAGGGCTACACCTTC
-,-,TRBJ1-1,TRBV5-1,CASSLGRGAEAFF,TGCGCCAGCAGCTTGGGGCGGGGGGCTGAAGCTTTCTTT
-,-,TRBJ1-1,TRBV2,CASSTGRKAFF,TGTGCCAGCAGCACAGGGAGAAAGGCTTTCTTT
-,-,TRBJ1-1,TRBV5-1,CASSLGGRGTEAFF,TGCGCCAGCAGCTTGGGGGGCCGGGGGACTGAAGCTTTCTTT
-,-,TRBJ1-6,TRBV19,CASSIVRGANSPLHF,TGTGCCAGTAGTATCGTCAGGGGCGCGAATTCACCCCTCCACTTT
-,TRBD1,TRBJ2-7,TRBV6-5,CASTRGKTSYEQYF,TGTGCCAGCACCAGGGGGAAGACCTCCTACGAGCAGTACTTC
-,-,TRBJ2-5,TRBV7-3,CASSFAGGGETQYF,TGTGCCAGCAGCTTCGCCGGGGGTGGGGAGACCCAGTACTTC
-,-,TRBJ1-2,TRBV28,CASSFQDTYGYTF,TGTGCCAGCAGTTTCCAGGATACCTATGGCTACACCTTC
few,-,TRBJ1-1,TRBV4-3,CASSQERELNTEAFF,TGCGCCAGCAGCCAAGAGCGGGAGCTTAACACTGAAGCTTTCTTT